Below are 20 T cell receptor beta chains sequenced from a single sample in a study of blood T cell repertoires in COVID-19. The data were produced by immunoSEQ multiplex PCR, yet TCRdb's version contains in-frame clones alone and is incomplete. The table includes around 340,000 clones, around 88% detected once. Sequencing was carried out using peripheral blood. The receptors come from a man under 40 with active or convalescent COVID-19.

V and J are TRBV28 and TRBJ2-7, with D maybe TRBD1 (5 bases). The CDR3 is 14 residues long. CDR1 and CDR2 from the germline V gene are MDHEN and SYDVKM. V was trimmed by 7 bases and J by 1 base, leaving 14 bases between them. CDR3 nucleotides: TGTGCCAGCACCCTAAGTGGGGCGTCCTACGAGCAGTACTTC. Residues: CASTLSGASYEQYF.

The rearrangement links TRBV11-2 to TRBJ1-4; tentatively, D is TRBD1 (6 bases). The CDR3 totals 16 residues. V gave up 5 bases and J gave up 1 base, with 14 bases separating them. Germline V lookup: CDR1 SGHAT, CDR2 FQNNGV. This CDR3 reads CASSLKGDRTNEKLFF. CDR3 DNA: TGTGCCAGCAGCCTGAAGGGGGATCGAACTAATGAAAAACTGTTTTTT. The full variable domain, its missing parts supplied by reference TRBV11-2 and TRBJ1-4, is EAGVAQSPRYKIIEKRQSVAFWCNPISGHATLYWYQQILGQGPKLLIQFQNNGVVDDSQLPKDRFSAERLKGVDSTLKIQPAKLEDSAVYLCASSLKGDRTNEKLFFGSGTQLSVL.

The rearrangement uses TRBV30 and TRBJ1-5, with D tentatively TRBD1 (6 bases). CDR3 length: 13 amino acids. CDR1 GTSNPN and CDR2 SVGIG come from the germline V gene (reference sequence). V lost 1 base to trimming and J lost 5 bases, with 9 bases between them. The DNA of the CDR3 is TGTGCCTGGAGTGGGACAGATCATCAGCCCCAGCATTTT. Translating gives CAWSGTDHQPQHF.

In nucleotides, the CDR3 is TGTGCCAGCAGGGACAGGGGGCAGGATGGCTACACCTTC. This codes for CASRDRGQDGYTF. The V call is TRBV2, the J call TRBJ1-2, with TRBD1 identical over 11 bases. V lost 6 bases and J lost 6; bases outside the gene matches: 3. Germline-derived CDR1 and CDR2 are SNHLY and FYNNEI. This CDR3 has 13 amino acids.

This clone has only one observation. The V gene is TRBV12-5, the J gene TRBJ2-1; the D gene is possibly TRBD1 (5 bases). This CDR3 spans 13 amino acids. The V gene lost 7 bases and the J gene lost 5 bases, with 12 bases spanning the gap. Per germline, CDR1 LGHNT and CDR2 FRNRAP. The DNA for the CDR3 is TGTGCTAGTGCCAAAGACAGAAACAATGAGCAGTTCTTC. Encoded protein: CASAKDRNNEQFF.

This clone was detected a few times. The chain carries TRBV24-1 and TRBJ2-1; 9 bases agree with TRBD2. Germline loops: CDR1 KGHDR, CDR2 SFDVKD. V shed 7 bases, J shed 2 bases, and the junction held 5 bases outside the gene matches. The CDR3 has 15 amino acids. The CDR3 spells CATSPGTSPYNEQFF. The CDR3 DNA sequence: TGTGCCACCAGCCCCGGGACTAGCCCCTACAATGAGCAGTTCTTC.

CDR3: CASSLAGDTIYF. As DNA, the CDR3 is TGCGCCAGCAGCTTGGCAGGGGACACCATATATTTT. J is TRBJ1-3 and V is TRBV5-1, with D perhaps matching TRBD1 (6 bases). This CDR3 contains 12 residues. The germline V gene encodes CDR1 SGHRS and CDR2 YFSETQ. Trimming pared 0 bases from V and 8 bases from J, leaving 6 bases between.

The DNA for the CDR3 is TGTGCCAGCAGTTATAGGGGACAGGGAGCTCCCCCTGAAGCTTTCTTT. Amino acid sequence: CASSYRGQGAPPEAFF. V usage is TRBV28 and J usage is TRBJ1-1, with 9 nucleotides matching TRBD1. Germline CDR1 and CDR2: MDHEN and SYDVKM. V dropped 4 bases and J dropped 6; count of bases not matched to a gene: 12. This CDR3 is built from 16 residues.

V gene TRBV7-2 combines with J gene TRBJ1-3; possibly TRBD1 for D (5 bases). V lost 1 base, J lost 2 bases, and 15 bases lay in between. The germline V gene encodes CDR1 SGHTA and CDR2 FQGNSA. This CDR3 is built from 17 residues. CDR3 residues: CASSLGSAGGAGNTIYF. The CDR3 bases are TGTGCCAGCAGCTTAGGCTCAGCCGGGGGGGCTGGAAACACCATATATTTT. The entire variable domain, with the rest obtained from reference TRBV7-2 and TRBJ1-3, is as follows: GAGVSQSPSNKVTEKGKDVELRCDPISGHTALYWYRQSLGQGLEFLIYFQGNSAPDKSGLPSDRFSAERTGGSVSTLTIQRTQQEDSAVYLCASSLGSAGGAGNTIYFGEGSWLTVV.

This clone appeared a single time. V gene TRBV5-1 combines with J gene TRBJ1-1; TRBD1 matches 10 bases. This CDR3 is 15 amino acids long. From germline, CDR1 is SGHRS and CDR2 YFSETQ. V lost 3 bases, J lost 5 bases, and 7 bases stayed unmatched. In DNA, the CDR3 is TGCGCCAGCAGCTGGGGGACAGGGGCCGGGACTGAAGCTTTCTTT. Residues: CASSWGTGAGTEAFF.

This sequence joins TRBV14 and TRBJ2-7; 7 bases agree with TRBD1. The CDR3 runs 13 residues. V gave up 5 bases and J gave up 5 bases; unmatched junction bases: 6. CDR1 and CDR2 (germline): SGHDN, FVKESK. CDR3 sequence reads: CASSSGQGDEQYF. The CDR3 DNA follows: TGTGCCAGCAGCTCGGGGCAGGGGGACGAGCAGTACTTC.

The rearrangement joins TRBV7-9 to TRBJ1-1; no clear D gene. Germline CDR1 and CDR2: SEHNR and FQNEAQ (reference sequence). V dropped 0 bases and J dropped 8 bases, with 10 bases sitting between them. CDR3 length: 13 residues. CDR3 residues: CASSLAGVQEAFF. The CDR3 DNA reads as TGTGCCAGCAGCTTAGCCGGGGTCCAAGAAGCTTTCTTT.

The rearrangement links TRBV2 to TRBJ2-5; a weak D match, TRBD1 (6 bases). Trimming took off 0 bases at V and 1 base at J, with 21 bases between the two ends. The CDR3 covers 19 residues. Germline loops: CDR1 SNHLY, CDR2 FYNNEI. The CDR3 loop reads CASSEAMGDTRRLQETQYF. In DNA, the CDR3 is TGTGCCAGCAGTGAAGCTATGGGGGACACCCGAAGACTCCAAGAGACCCAGTACTTC.

V is TRBV18 and J is TRBJ1-2; 7 nucleotides agree with TRBD1. Unmatched junction bases numbered 18, after V lost 3 bases and J lost 2 bases. The CDR3 is 19 amino acids. In germline, CDR1 is KGHSH, CDR2 LQKENI. The CDR3 nucleotides are TGTGCCAGCTCACCGGACCCAACCAGGACAGGAAGGAGGAACTATGGCTACACCTTC. Encoded protein: CASSPDPTRTGRRNYGYTF.

J is TRBJ1-4 and V is TRBV6-5; weak D call: TRBD1 (6 bases). With 2 bases removed from V and 7 bases from J, the gap between germline ends came to 11 bases. The CDR3 spans 14 residues. Germline V lookup: CDR1 MNHEY, CDR2 SVGAGI. The chain's CDR3 is CASSYIQGSEKLFF. The CDR3, as DNA: TGTGCCAGCAGTTACATACAGGGATCTGAAAAACTGTTTTTT.

This sequence joins TRBV15 and TRBJ2-1; tentatively, D is TRBD1 (5 bases). The CDR3 length is 13 residues. V lost 2 bases and J lost 9, with 11 bases in between. Germline loops: CDR1 LNHNV, CDR2 YYDKDF (reference sequence). The CDR3 sequence is CATSRNTQGEQFF. For the CDR3, the DNA is TGTGCCACCAGCAGAAACACCCAGGGTGAGCAGTTCTTC.

The chain has TRBV19 and TRBJ2-7; 10 positions match TRBD1. This CDR3 contains 15 residues. CDR1 and CDR2 (germline): LNHDA, SQIVND (reference sequence). The J segment lost 6 bases and the V segment lost 5 bases, leaving 10 bases of the junction unmatched. The CDR3 DNA reads TGTGCCAGTAGTTCCAGGACAGGGGGACAGGGCGAGCAGTACTTC. Its translation: CASSSRTGGQGEQYF.

The rearrangement uses TRBV5-4 and TRBJ2-3; 10 bases match TRBD2. The junction had 8 bases not matched to a gene; V was cut back by 3 bases and J by 4 bases. Germline V gives CDR1 SGHNT, CDR2 YYREEE (reference sequence). This CDR3 region has 16 residues. This CDR3 reads CASSSITSGDADTQYF. CDR3 in DNA: TGTGCCAGCAGCTCCATTACTAGCGGGGACGCAGATACGCAGTATTTT.

This sequence joins TRBV9 and TRBJ2-1; 8 nucleotides agree with TRBD2. The CDR3 contains 15 residues. The ends lost 1 base at V and 9 bases at J; junction bases unmatched: 9. The germline CDR1 and CDR2 sequences are SGDLS and YYNGEE. The CDR3 coding sequence is TGTGCCAGCAGCGTAAGTGTAGGGCGGGGGGCTGAGCAGTTCTTC. Amino acid sequence: CASSVSVGRGAEQFF.

This clone has just a few counts. This chain joins TRBV6-6 and TRBJ2-1; the match to TRBD1 covers 10 bases. Germline CDR1 MNHNY, CDR2 SVGAGI (reference sequence). V lost 6 bases, J lost 10 bases, and 6 bases stayed unmatched. This CDR3 is built from 13 residues. DNA of the CDR3: TGTGCCAGCAGCCGGGACAGGGGAGGCGAGCAGTTCTTC. Its protein is CASSRDRGGEQFF.